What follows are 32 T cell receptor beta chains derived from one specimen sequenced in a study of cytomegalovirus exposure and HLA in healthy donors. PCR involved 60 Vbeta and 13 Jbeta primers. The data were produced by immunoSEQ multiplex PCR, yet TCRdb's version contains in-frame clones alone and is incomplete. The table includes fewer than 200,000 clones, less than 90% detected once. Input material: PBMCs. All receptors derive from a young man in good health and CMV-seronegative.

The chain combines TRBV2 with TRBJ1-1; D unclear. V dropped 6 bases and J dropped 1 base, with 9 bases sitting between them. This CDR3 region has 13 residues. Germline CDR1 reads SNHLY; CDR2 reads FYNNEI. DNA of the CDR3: TGTGCCAGCAGCGGACGGGAGAACACTGAAGCTTTCTTT. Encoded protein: CASSGRENTEAFF. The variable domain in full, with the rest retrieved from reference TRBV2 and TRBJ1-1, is EPEVTQTPSHQVTQMGQEVILRCVPISNHLYFYWYRQILGQKVEFLVSFYNNEISEKSEIFDDQFSVERPDGSNFTLKIRSTKLEDSAMYFCASSGRENTEAFFGQGTRLTVV.

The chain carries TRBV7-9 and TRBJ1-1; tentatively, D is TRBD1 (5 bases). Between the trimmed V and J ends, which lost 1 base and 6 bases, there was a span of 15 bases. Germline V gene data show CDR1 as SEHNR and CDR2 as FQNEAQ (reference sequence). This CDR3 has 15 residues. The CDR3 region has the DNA TGTGCCAGCAGCTTAGGGAATGGGGGGAAGGCTGAAGCTTTCTTT. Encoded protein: CASSLGNGGKAEAFF. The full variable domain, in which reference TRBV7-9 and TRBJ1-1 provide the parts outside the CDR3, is DTGVSQNPRHKITKRGQNVTFRCDPISEHNRLYWYRQTLGQGPEFLTYFQNEAQLEKSRLLSDRFSAERPKGSFSTLEIQRTEQGDSAMYLCASSLGNGGKAEAFFGQGTRLTVV.

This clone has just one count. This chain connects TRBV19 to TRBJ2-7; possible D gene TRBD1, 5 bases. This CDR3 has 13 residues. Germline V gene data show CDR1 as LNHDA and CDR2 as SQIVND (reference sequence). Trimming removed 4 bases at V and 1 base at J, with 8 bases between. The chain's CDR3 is CASSRGISYEQYF. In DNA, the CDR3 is TGTGCCAGTAGTAGGGGCATATCCTACGAGCAGTACTTC.

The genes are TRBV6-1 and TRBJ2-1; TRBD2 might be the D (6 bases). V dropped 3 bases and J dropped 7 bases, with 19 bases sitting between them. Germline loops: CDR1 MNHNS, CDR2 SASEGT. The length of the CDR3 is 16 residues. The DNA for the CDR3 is TGTGCCAGCAGTGAGATGGGACTCAGCTTAAAAAATGAGCAGTTCTTC. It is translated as CASSEMGLSLKNEQFF.

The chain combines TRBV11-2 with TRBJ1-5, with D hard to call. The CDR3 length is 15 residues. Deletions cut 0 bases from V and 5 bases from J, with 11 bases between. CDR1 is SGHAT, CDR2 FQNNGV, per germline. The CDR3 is CASSLDGRSDQPQHF. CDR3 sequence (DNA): TGTGCCAGCAGCTTAGATGGCAGGTCTGATCAGCCCCAGCATTTT.

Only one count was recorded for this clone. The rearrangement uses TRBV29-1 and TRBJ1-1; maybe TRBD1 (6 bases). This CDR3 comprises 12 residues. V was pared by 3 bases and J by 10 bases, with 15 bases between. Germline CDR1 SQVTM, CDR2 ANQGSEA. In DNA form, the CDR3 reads TGCAGCGTTGATTCCGCAGGGGACATAGCTTTCTTT. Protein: CSVDSAGDIAFF. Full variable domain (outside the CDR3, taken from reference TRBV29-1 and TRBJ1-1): SAVISQKPSRDICQRGTSLTIQCQVDSQVTMMFWYRQQPGQSLTLIATANQGSEATYESGFVIDKFPISRPNLTFSTLTVSNMSPEDSSIYLCSVDSAGDIAFFGQGTRLTVV.

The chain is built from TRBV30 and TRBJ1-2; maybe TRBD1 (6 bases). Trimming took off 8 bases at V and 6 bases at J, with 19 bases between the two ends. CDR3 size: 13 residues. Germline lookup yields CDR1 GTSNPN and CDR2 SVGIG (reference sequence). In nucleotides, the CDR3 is TGTGCCCGGAATATCAGGGGTGAGGATGGCTACACCTTC. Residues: CARNIRGEDGYTF.

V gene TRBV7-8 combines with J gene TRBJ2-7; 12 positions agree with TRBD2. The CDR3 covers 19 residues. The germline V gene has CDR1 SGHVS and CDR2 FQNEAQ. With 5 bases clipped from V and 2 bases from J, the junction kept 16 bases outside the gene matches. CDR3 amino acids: CASSPRGKTSGSGTYEQYF. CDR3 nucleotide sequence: TGTGCCAGCAGCCCCAGGGGGAAGACTAGCGGGAGCGGAACCTACGAGCAGTACTTC.

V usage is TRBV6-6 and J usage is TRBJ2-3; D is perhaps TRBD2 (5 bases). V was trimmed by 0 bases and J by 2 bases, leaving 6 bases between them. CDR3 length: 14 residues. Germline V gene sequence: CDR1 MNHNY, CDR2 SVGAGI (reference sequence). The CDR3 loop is CASSYSTNTDTQYF. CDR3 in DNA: TGTGCCAGCAGTTACTCGACTAACACAGATACGCAGTATTTT.

CDR3 bases: TGCAGCGTTGATTTGGCCGTGAAAGGCACAGATACGCAGTATTTT. This sequence encodes CSVDLAVKGTDTQYF. J is TRBJ2-3 and V is TRBV29-1, with D hard to call. Trimming stripped 3 bases from V and 1 base from J, with 14 bases between. The V gene's germline CDR1 is SQVTM and CDR2 ANQGSEA. CDR3 length equals 15 residues.

The CDR3 region is CASSLARRGLWHEQFF. CDR3 bases: TGTGCCAGCAGCTTGGCCAGGAGGGGACTCTGGCATGAGCAGTTCTTC. This chain links TRBV5-4 with TRBJ2-1; the D gene is possibly TRBD2 (6 bases). The CDR3 runs to 16 residues. V lost 0 bases, J lost 8 bases, and 18 bases lay in between. Germline V CDR1 and CDR2: SGHNT, YYREEE (reference sequence).

The CDR3, as DNA: TGTGCCAGCAGTCTCGCAGGGGGGACTGAAGCTTTCTTT. Protein: CASSLAGGTEAFF. The V gene is TRBV27, the J gene TRBJ1-1; the match to TRBD1 covers 7 bases. V was clipped by 5 bases and J by 5 bases; unmatched bases: 5. CDR1 is MNHEY and CDR2 is SMNVEV in the germline V gene (reference sequence). This CDR3 is 13 amino acids long.

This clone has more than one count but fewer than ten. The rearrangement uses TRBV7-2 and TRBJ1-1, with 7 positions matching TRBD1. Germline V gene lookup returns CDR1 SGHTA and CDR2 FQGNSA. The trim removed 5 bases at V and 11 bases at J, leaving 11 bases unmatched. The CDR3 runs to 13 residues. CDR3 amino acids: CASSQSSGGGAFF. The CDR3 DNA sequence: TGTGCCAGCAGCCAGAGTTCTGGAGGGGGCGCTTTCTTT.

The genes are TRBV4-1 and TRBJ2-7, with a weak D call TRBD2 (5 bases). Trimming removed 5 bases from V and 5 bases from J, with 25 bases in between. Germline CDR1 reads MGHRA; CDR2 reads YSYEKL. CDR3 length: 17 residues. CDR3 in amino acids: CASSSQSWESPLDEQYF. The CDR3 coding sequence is TGCGCCAGCAGCTCCCAAAGTTGGGAGTCGCCTCTGGACGAGCAGTACTTC.

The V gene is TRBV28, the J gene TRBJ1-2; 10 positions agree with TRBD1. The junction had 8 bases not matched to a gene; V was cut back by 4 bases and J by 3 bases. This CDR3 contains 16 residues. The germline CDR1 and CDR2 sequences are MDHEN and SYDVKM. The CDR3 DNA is TGTGCCAGCAGTTACTTCCTGACAGGGGGCGACTATGGCTACACCTTC. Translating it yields CASSYFLTGGDYGYTF.

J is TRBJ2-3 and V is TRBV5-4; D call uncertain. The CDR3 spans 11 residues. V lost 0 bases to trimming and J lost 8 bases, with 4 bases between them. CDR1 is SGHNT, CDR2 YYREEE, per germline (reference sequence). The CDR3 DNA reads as TGTGCCAGCAGCTTGGTCGGTACGCAGTATTTT. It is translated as CASSLVGTQYF.

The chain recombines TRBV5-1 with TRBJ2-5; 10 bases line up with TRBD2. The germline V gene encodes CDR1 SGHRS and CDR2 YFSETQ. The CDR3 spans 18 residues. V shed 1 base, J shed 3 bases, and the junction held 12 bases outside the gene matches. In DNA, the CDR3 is TGCGCCAGCAGCTTGCGGCTAGCGGGGGCCTCAGGGAAAGAGACCCAGTACTTC. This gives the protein CASSLRLAGASGKETQYF.

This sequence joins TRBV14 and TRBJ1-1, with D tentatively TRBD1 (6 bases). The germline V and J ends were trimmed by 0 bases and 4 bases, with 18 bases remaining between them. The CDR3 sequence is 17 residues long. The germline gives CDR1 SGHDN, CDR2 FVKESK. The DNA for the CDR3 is TGTGCCAGCAGCCAAGAAAGAGTACGGGAAGGGGGCACTGAAGCTTTCTTT. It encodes CASSQERVREGGTEAFF.

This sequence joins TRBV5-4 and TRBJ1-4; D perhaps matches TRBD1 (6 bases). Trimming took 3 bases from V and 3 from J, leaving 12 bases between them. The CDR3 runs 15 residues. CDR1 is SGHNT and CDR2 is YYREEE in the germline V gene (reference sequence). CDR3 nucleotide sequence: TGTGCCAGCAGCTCCAAGGGGGTGGCTAATGAAAAACTGTTTTTT. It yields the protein CASSSKGVANEKLFF.

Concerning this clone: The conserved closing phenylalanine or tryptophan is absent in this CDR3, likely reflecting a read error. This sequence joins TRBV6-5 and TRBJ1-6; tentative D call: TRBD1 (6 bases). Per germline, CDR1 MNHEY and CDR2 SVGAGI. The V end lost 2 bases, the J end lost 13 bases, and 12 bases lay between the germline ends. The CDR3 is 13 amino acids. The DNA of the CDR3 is TGTGCCAGCAGTTACAAGAGCCAGGGGCCCCTCCACCTT. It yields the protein CASSYKSQGPLHL.

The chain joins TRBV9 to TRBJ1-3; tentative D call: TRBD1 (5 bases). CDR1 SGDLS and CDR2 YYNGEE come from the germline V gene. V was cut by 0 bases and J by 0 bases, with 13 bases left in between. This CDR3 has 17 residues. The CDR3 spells CASSVGRGSVSGNTIYF. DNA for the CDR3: TGTGCCAGCAGCGTAGGACGGGGGAGTGTCTCTGGAAACACCATATATTTT.

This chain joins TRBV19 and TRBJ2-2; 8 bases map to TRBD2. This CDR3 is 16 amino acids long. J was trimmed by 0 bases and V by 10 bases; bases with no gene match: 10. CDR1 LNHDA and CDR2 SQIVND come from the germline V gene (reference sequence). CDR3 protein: CATSTTSASNTGELFF. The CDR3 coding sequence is TGTGCCACCTCGACGACTAGCGCCTCGAACACCGGGGAGCTGTTTTTT.

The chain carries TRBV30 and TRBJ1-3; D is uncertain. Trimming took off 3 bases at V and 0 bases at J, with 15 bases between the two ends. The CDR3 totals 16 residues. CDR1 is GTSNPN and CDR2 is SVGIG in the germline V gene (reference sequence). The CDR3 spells CAWRWAGGSSGNTIYF. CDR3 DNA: TGTGCCTGGAGGTGGGCAGGAGGGAGCTCTGGAAACACCATATATTTT. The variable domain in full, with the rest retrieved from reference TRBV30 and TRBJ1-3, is SQTIHQWPATLVQPVGSPLSLECTVEGTSNPNLYWYRQAAGRGLQLLFYSVGIGQISSEVPQNLSASRPQDRQFILSSKKLLLSDSGFYLCAWRWAGGSSGNTIYFGEGSWLTVV.

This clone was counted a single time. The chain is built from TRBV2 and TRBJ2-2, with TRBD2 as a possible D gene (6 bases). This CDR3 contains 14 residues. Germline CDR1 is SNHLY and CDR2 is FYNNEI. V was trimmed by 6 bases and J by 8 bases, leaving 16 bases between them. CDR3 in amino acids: CASRDSREVGELFF. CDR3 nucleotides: TGTGCCAGCAGGGACTCCAGGGAGGTTGGGGAGCTGTTTTTT. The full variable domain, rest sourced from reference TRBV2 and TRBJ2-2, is EPEVTQTPSHQVTQMGQEVILRCVPISNHLYFYWYRQILGQKVEFLVSFYNNEISEKSEIFDDQFSVERPDGSNFTLKIRSTKLEDSAMYFCASRDSREVGELFFGEGSRLTVL.

The CDR3 DNA reads TGTGCCAGCAGCAAAGCGGGAGGGCCCGCAGATACGCAGTATTTT. This gives the protein CASSKAGGPADTQYF. The chain uses TRBV7-3 and TRBJ2-3, with 10 bases identical to TRBD2. Germline CDR1 and CDR2: SGHTA and FQGTGA. CDR3 length: 15 amino acids. With V trimmed by 5 bases and J by 4 bases, 6 bases remained unmatched.

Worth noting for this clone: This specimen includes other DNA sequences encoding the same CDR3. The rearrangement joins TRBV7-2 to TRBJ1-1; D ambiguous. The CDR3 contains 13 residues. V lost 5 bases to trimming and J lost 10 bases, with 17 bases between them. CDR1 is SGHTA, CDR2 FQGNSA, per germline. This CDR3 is CASSPPEARGAFF. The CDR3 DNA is TGTGCCAGCAGCCCCCCAGAGGCCCGCGGAGCTTTCTTT.

The DNA of the CDR3 is TGTGCCAGCATTGCGGGGGGGAACACCGGGGAGCTGTTTTTT. Translation: CASIAGGNTGELFF. The chain has TRBV28 and TRBJ2-2, with 8 bases matching TRBD2. The germline gives CDR1 MDHEN, CDR2 SYDVKM. CDR3 size: 14 residues. V was clipped by 7 bases and J by 1 base; unmatched bases: 2.

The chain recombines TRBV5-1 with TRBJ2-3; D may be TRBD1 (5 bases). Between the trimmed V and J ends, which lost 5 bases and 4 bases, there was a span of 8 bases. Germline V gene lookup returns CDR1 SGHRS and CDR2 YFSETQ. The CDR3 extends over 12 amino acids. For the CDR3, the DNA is TGCGCCAGCAGTACAGGCTCAGATACGCAGTATTTT. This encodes CASSTGSDTQYF.

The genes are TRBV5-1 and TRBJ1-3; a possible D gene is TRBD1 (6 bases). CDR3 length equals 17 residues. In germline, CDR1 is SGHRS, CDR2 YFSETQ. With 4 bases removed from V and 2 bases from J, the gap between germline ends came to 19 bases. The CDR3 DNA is TGCGCCAGCAGCCCCGACCCGAGAAGGACAGCTGGAAACACCATATATTTT. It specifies CASSPDPRRTAGNTIYF.

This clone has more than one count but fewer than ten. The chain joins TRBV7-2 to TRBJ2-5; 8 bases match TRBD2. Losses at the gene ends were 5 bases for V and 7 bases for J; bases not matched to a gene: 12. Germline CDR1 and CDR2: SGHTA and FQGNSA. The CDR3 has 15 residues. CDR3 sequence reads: CASSPRAGAGGTQYF. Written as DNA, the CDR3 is TGTGCCAGCAGCCCGAGAGCGGGAGCCGGGGGGACCCAGTACTTC.

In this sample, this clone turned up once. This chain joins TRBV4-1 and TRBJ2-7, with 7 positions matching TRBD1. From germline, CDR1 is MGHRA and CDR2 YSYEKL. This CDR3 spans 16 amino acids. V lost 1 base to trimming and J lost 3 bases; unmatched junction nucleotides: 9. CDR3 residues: CASSQATGTAFYEQYF. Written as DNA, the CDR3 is TGCGCCAGCAGCCAAGCCACCGGGACAGCCTTCTACGAGCAGTACTTC.

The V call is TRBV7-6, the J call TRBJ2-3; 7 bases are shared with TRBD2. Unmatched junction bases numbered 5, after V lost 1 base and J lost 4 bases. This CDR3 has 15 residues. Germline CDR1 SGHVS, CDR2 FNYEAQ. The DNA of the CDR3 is TGTGCCAGCAGCTTAGGGGGGGGGAACGCAGATACGCAGTATTTT. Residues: CASSLGGGNADTQYF.